The 10 T cell receptor beta chains listed next were all sequenced from one sample in a study of T cell changes during pregnancy in multiple sclerosis (dated by TCRdb to the late 2010s). Receptor amplification or capture employed the immunoSEQ multiplex PCR assay. Not all clones reach the TCRdb copy of this immuneACCESS table, which keeps in-frame sequences only. Checked studies attribute under half of the gap to unresolved V genes and leave the rest unexplained. In this sample the table shows 36,000 or so clones, 75% to 90% of which occur a single time. The ten most abundant clones make up 10% to 12% of the sample. This material consisted of CD8+ T cells from peripheral blood mononuclear cells, taken in the third trimester of pregnancy. The receptors originated from a female donor with multiple sclerosis, enrolled in a pregnancy study.

This sequence joins TRBV7-9 and TRBJ2-7; D unresolved. Germline V gives CDR1 SEHNR, CDR2 FQNEAQ (reference sequence). V lost 3 bases, J lost 2 bases, and 17 bases lay in between. The CDR3 consists of 16 residues. The CDR3, as DNA: TGTGCCAGCAGCTTCACGGGTTCCCTTACCGCCTACGAGCAGTACTTC. Amino acids: CASSFTGSLTAYEQYF.

The chain is built from TRBV6-4 and TRBJ2-1; D might be TRBD2 (6 bases). Germline lookup yields CDR1 MRHNA and CDR2 SNTAGT. The CDR3 spans 16 residues. V dropped 0 bases and J dropped 2 bases, with 11 bases sitting between them. CDR3 in DNA: TGTGCCAGCAGTGACTCCGGGGGAGGCCCCTACAATGAGCAGTTCTTC. The encoded protein is CASSDSGGGPYNEQFF.

The rearrangement joins TRBV5-8 to TRBJ2-1; no clear D gene. The V end lost 4 bases, the J end lost 9 bases, and 17 bases lay between the germline ends. Germline-derived CDR1 and CDR2 are SGHTS and YDEGEE. The CDR3 has 14 amino acids. The CDR3 sequence is CASSIPWAITEQFF. CDR3 DNA: TGTGCCAGCAGCATCCCTTGGGCAATCACTGAGCAGTTCTTC.

The V gene is TRBV30, the J gene TRBJ1-2; D is ambiguous. V lost 0 bases and J 4 bases, leaving 9 bases between the germline ends. The CDR3 has 13 amino acids. Per germline, CDR1 GTSNPN and CDR2 SVGIG (reference sequence). CDR3 sequence (DNA): TGTGCCTGGAGTGTAACAGCAACCTATGGCTACACCTTC. Its translation is CAWSVTATYGYTF.

The chain couples TRBV9 to TRBJ2-1; D remains ambiguous. Germline V lookup: CDR1 SGDLS, CDR2 YYNGEE. The CDR3 is 14 residues long. Trimming took off 3 bases at V and 0 bases at J, with 7 bases between the two ends. CDR3 residues: CASSDRYSYNEQFF. The CDR3 region has the DNA TGTGCCAGCAGCGACCGCTACTCCTACAATGAGCAGTTCTTC.

The V call is TRBV30, the J call TRBJ1-2; TRBD1 might be the D (6 bases). Trimming cost V 2 bases and J 0 bases, with 13 bases left between them. Germline CDR1 GTSNPN, CDR2 SVGIG (reference sequence). This CDR3 contains 15 residues. CDR3: CAWSIPQGPNYGYTF. The DNA for the CDR3 is TGTGCCTGGAGTATCCCTCAGGGGCCTAACTATGGCTACACCTTC.

The rearrangement uses TRBV29-1 and TRBJ2-7; D ambiguous. This CDR3 spans 15 amino acids. Trimming removed 2 bases at V and 1 base at J, with 15 bases between. Germline V lookup: CDR1 SQVTM, CDR2 ANQGSEA. CDR3 sequence (DNA): TGCAGCGTTGAATTCTCACCGGGTGGGTCCTACGAGCAGTACTTC. Its protein is CSVEFSPGGSYEQYF.

CDR3 residues: CASTRRGANYEQYF. Here the CDR3 DNA reads TGTGCCAGCACCCGGCGGGGGGCCAACTACGAGCAGTACTTC. This sequence joins TRBV7-9 and TRBJ2-7; 8 nucleotides line up with TRBD2. Germline values: CDR1 SEHNR, CDR2 FQNEAQ (reference sequence). J gave up 3 bases and V 7 bases, and 8 bases lay outside the gene matches. The length of the CDR3 is 14 residues.

The V and J genes are TRBV27 and TRBJ1-3, with 7 bases aligning to TRBD1. This CDR3 has 13 residues. The germline CDR1 and CDR2 sequences are MNHEY and SMNVEV (reference sequence). V lost 10 bases to trimming and J lost 3 bases; unmatched junction nucleotides: 6. The CDR3 loop reads CATSTGSGNTIYF. In nucleotides, the CDR3 is TGTGCCACCTCGACAGGGAGTGGAAACACCATATATTTT.

The rearrangement links TRBV20-1 to TRBJ1-4, with D hard to call. The germline V and J ends were trimmed by 5 bases and 14 bases, with 15 bases remaining between them. Germline CDR1 DFQATT, CDR2 SNEGSKA (reference sequence). This CDR3 comprises 11 residues. The CDR3 DNA reads as TGCAGTGCTGCTCGCCTCCTCGAGCTGTTTTTT. Translated, it gives CSAARLLELFF.